The clone carrying this T cell receptor (beta chain) came up many times. What it binds is unknown. Trimming removed 5 bases from V and 3 bases from J; junction bases left unmatched: 5. The length of the CDR3 is 15 residues. Per the germline V gene, CDR1 is SGHRS and CDR2 is YFSETQ. These data belong to a study of neurological immune-mediated disorders. Libraries used 2 million unsorted PBMCs kept frozen in RNAlater. Study conclusions and caveats: The expanded clones of different subjects shared no CDR3 amino acid sequences (suggesting private repertoires in all groups).

5'RACE with 10-nucleotide random UMIs produced the cDNA. The output of every sequencing run, over 190 million TCR-beta sequences, came from 15-18 subjects. TCRdb recomputed calls from the 5' RACE reads with MiXCR, one row per CDR3 protein. The top ten clones hold roughly 1.3% of a sample with around 40,000 distinct CDR3 sequences, about 12% of them seen once. The chain has TRBV5-1 and TRBJ1-4; 9 bases match TRBD1. The TCR comes from a female donor in good health. Sequences were obtained from PBMCs. CDR3 residues: CASRRTGGPNEKLFF. CDR3 in DNA: TGCGCCAGCAGGCGAACAGGGGGCCCTAATGAAAAACTGTTTTTT.